In its sample, the clone carrying this TCR beta chain was seen a few times. Its antigen is currently unknown. A clone one base away is much larger, so this may be a read error. The sample is drawn from a study of blood T cells in healthy people across ages. Study-level findings and limits: The long-lived group displayed more naive CD4+ cells, plus higher diversity, than the aged donors did.

Combining a sample-barcoded 5' primer with a J-beta primer mix, a second PCR ran for roughly 7 to 11 cycles. A template-switch adaptor with 12 random nucleotides tagged each cDNA molecule. TCRdb itself ran the 5' RACE reads through MiXCR, one entry per CDR3 protein. The sample holds 600,000 or so distinct CDR3 sequences; over 20% are singletons and the top ten take 3% to 4.5%. Germline CDR1 reads SGHTA; CDR2 reads FQGNSA. Trimming cost V 1 base and J 10 bases; bases outside gene matches: 2. CDR3 length: 14 residues. The chain recombines TRBV7-2 with TRBJ1-4, with 11 bases lining up with TRBD1. This sequence originates from a man between 65 and 85 years old in good health. The specimen sequenced was blood. The CDR3 DNA is TGTGCCAGCAGCTTAGAAGGACAGGGGGCAAAACTGTTTTTT. Translating it yields CASSLEGQGAKLFF.